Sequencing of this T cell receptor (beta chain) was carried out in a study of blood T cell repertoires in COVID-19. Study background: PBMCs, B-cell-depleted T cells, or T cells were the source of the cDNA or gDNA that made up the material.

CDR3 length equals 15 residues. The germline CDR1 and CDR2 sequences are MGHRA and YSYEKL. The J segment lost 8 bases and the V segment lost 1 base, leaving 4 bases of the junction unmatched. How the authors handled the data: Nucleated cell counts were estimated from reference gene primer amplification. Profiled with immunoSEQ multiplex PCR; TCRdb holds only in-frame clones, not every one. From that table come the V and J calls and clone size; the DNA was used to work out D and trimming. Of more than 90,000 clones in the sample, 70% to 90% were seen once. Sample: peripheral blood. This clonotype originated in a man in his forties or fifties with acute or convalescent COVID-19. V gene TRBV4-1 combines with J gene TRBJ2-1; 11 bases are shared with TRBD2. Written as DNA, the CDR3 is TGCGCCAGCAGCCAAGTGGCTAGCGGGAGGTATGAGCAGTTCTTC. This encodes CASSQVASGRYEQFF.